This T cell receptor (beta chain) is drawn from a study of shared clonotypes between healthy human individuals. In the study overall: Researchers assigned three CD4 naive, three CD4 memory, two CD8 naive and one CD8 memory plate to each donor.

It was into CD45RA+ naive and CD45RA-negative memory subsets that the CD4+ cells were split. Clones were sequenced by immunoSEQ multiplex PCR, and TCRdb holds only the in-frame ones, with some missing. The sample shows about 1.1 million clones, more than 75% of them seen only once. V lost 6 bases, J lost 6 bases, and 11 bases lay in between. Germline CDR1 MDHEN, CDR2 SYDVKM. CDR3 length: 12 amino acids. The receptor's source is a young man in good health. Some clones in this sample may be carry-over from other donors' samples. J is TRBJ1-1 and V is TRBV28; no definite D call. The material sequenced was memory CD4+ T cells from PBMCs. Subset here: CD45RA-negative fraction. Here the CDR3 DNA reads TGTGCCAGCAGACTTCGGACGGCTGAAGCTTTCTTT. Its translation is CASRLRTAEAFF.